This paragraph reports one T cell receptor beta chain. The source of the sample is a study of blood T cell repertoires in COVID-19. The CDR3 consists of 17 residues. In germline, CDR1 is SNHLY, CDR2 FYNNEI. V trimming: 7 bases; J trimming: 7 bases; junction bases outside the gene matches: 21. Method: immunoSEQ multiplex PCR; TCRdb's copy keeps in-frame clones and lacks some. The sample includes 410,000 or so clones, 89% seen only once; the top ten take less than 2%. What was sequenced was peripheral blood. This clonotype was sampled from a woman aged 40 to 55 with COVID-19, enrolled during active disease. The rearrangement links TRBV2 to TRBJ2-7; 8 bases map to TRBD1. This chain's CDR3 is CASTGLTGKGQDREQYF. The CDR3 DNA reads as TGTGCCAGCACGGGACTCACCGGAAAGGGACAGGATCGAGAGCAGTACTTC.